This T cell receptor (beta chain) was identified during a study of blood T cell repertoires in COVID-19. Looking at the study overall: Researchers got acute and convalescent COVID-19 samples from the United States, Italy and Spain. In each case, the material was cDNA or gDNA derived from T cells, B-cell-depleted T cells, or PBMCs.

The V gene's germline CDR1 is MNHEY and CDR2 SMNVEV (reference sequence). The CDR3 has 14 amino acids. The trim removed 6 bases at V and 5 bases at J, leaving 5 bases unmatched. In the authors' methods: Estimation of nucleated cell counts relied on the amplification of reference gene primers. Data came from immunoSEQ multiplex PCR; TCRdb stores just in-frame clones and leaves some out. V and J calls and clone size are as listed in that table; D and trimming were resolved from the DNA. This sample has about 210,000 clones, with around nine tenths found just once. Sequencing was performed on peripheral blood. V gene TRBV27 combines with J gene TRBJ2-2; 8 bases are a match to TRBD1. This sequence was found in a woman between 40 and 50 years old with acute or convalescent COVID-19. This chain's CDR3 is CASRGTGSTGELFF. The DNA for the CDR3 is TGTGCCAGCAGGGGGACAGGTTCGACCGGGGAGCTGTTTTTT.